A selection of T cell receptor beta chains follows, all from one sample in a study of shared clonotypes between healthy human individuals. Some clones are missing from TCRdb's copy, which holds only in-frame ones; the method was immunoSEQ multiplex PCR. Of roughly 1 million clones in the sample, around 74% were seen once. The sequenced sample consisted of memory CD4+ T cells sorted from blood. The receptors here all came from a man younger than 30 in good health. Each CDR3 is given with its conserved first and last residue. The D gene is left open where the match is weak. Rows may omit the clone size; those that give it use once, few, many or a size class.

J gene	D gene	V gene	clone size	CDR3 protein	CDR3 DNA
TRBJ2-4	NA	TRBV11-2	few	CASSLDRNIQYF	TGTGCCAGCAGCTTAGATAGAAACATTCAGTACTTC
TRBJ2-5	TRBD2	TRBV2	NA	CASKVGGGSQETQYF	TGTGCCAGCAAAGTGGGCGGGGGGTCCCAAGAGACCCAGTACTTC
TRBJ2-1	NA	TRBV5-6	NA	CASSRTMGGEQFF	TGTGCCAGCAGCCGGACGATGGGCGGGGAGCAGTTCTTC
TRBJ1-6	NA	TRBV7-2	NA	CASSLVFVNNSPLHF	TGTGCCAGCAGCTTAGTTTTTGTCAATAATTCACCCCTCCACTTT
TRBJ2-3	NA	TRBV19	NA	CASSMGPGDNTDTQYF	TGTGCCAGTAGTATGGGTCCGGGAGATAACACAGATACGCAGTATTTT
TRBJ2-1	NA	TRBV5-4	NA	CASSFPPARGFF	TGTGCCAGCAGCTTCCCCCCGGCACGGGGGTTCTTC
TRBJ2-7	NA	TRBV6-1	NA	CASQRGPQMEQYF	TGTGCCAGCCAACGGGGACCACAGATGGAGCAGTACTTC
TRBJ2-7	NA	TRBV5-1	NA	CASSLASQSYEQYF	TGCGCCAGCAGCTTGGCCTCCCAATCCTACGAGCAGTACTTC
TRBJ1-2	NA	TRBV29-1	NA	CSAEGQRRAYGYTF	TGCAGCGCTGAGGGTCAGCGGCGTGCCTATGGCTACACCTTC
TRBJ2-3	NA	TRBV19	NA	CASSIAARGDTQYF	TGTGCCAGTAGTATAGCGGCCCGGGGAGATACGCAGTATTTT
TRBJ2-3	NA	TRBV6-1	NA	CASSEMGLRTDTQYF	TGTGCCAGCAGTGAAATGGGACTTCGCACAGATACGCAGTATTTT
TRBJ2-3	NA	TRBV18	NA	CASSPGQRSTDTQYF	TGTGCCAGCTCCCCCGGACAGCGAAGCACAGATACGCAGTATTTT
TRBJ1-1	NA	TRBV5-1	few	CASSWDGVNTEAFF	TGCGCCAGCAGTTGGGATGGGGTGAACACTGAAGCTTTCTTT
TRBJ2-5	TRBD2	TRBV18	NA	CASSPQAGEQETQYF	TGTGCCAGCTCACCGCAGGCGGGAGAGCAAGAGACCCAGTACTTC
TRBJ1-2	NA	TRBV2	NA	CASSEIRGGSYGYTF	TGTGCCAGCAGTGAAATTAGGGGGGGTAGCTATGGCTACACCTTC
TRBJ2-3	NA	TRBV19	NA	CATRPGNTDTQYF	TGTGCCACGAGGCCGGGGAACACAGATACGCAGTATTTT
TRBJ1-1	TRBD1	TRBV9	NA	CASSVGQGRVNTEAFF	TGTGCCAGCAGCGTCGGACAGGGTCGGGTGAACACTGAAGCTTTCTTT
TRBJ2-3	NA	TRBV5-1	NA	CASSSVPRDTQYF	TGCGCCAGCAGCTCCGTTCCCCGGGATACGCAGTATTTT
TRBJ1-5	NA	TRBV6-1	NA	CASSERRAGDQPQHF	TGTGCCAGCAGTGAAAGGAGGGCAGGGGATCAGCCCCAGCATTTT
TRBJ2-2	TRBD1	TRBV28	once	CASSSRDRGELFF	TGTGCCAGCAGTTCACGGGACAGGGGGGAGCTGTTTTTT
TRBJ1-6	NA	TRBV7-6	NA	CASSLDGGWNSPLHF	TGTGCCAGCAGCTTAGATGGGGGTTGGAATTCACCCCTCCACTTT
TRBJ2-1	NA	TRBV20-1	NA	CSAGDFNEQFF	TGCAGTGCTGGCGACTTCAATGAGCAGTTCTTC
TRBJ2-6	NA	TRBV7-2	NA	CASSFQFSGANVLTF	TGTGCCAGCAGCTTTCAGTTCTCTGGGGCCAACGTCCTGACTTTC
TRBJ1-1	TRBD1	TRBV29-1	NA	CSASRNRGNTEAFF	TGCAGCGCCTCGAGGAACAGGGGGAACACTGAAGCTTTCTTT
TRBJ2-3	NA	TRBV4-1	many	CASSQDLWALTQYF	TGCGCCAGCAGCCAAGATTTATGGGCACTTACGCAGTATTTT
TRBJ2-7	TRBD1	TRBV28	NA	CASSLRLRTGGKVSYEQYF	TGTGCCAGCAGTTTAAGGCTAAGGACAGGGGGCAAGGTGTCCTACGAGCAGTACTTC
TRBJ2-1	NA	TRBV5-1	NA	CASNPLQHSYNEQFF	TGCGCCAGCAACCCCCTTCAACACTCCTACAATGAGCAGTTCTTC
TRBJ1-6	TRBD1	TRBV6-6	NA	CASSYGQGGYNSPLHF	TGTGCCAGCAGTTACGGCCAGGGGGGGTATAATTCACCCCTCCACTTT
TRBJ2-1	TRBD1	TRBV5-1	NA	CASSSGQGSYNEQFF	TGCGCCAGCAGCTCGGGACAGGGCTCCTACAATGAGCAGTTCTTC
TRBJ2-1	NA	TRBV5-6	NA	CASSLGGGQYNEQFF	TGTGCCAGCAGCTTAGGTGGGGGCCAATACAATGAGCAGTTCTTC
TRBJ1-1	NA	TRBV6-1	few	CASNPYTSSSLGAFF	TGTGCCAGCAATCCATATACGAGCAGCTCCCTGGGGGCTTTCTTT
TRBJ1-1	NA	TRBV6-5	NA	CASSYSIGGGITEAFF	TGTGCCAGCAGTTACTCTATCGGGGGTGGGATCACTGAAGCTTTCTTT
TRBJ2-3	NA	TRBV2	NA	CASSSWSMSDTQYF	TGTGCCAGCAGTTCCTGGAGTATGTCAGATACGCAGTATTTT
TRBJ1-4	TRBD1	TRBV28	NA	CASSRTGLGEKLFF	TGTGCCAGCAGCAGGACAGGTTTAGGGGAAAAACTGTTTTTT
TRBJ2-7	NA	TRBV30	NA	CAWSRSLWDEQYF	TGTGCCTGGAGTAGATCCCTATGGGACGAGCAGTACTTC
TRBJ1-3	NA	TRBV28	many	CASSQKGTIYF	TGTGCCAGCAGTCAGAAGGGCACCATATATTTT
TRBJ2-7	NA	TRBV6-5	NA	CASSYLGEQYF	TGTGCCAGCAGTTACTTGGGCGAGCAGTACTTC
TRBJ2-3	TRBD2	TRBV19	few	CASSWGLAGADTQYF	TGTGCCAGTAGCTGGGGACTAGCGGGAGCAGATACGCAGTATTTT
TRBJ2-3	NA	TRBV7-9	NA	CASSSSGSTDTQYF	TGTGCCAGCAGCTCAAGCGGTAGCACAGATACGCAGTATTTT
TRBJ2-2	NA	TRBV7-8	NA	CASSLWGSVDTGELFF	TGTGCCAGCAGCTTATGGGGTAGCGTGGACACCGGGGAGCTGTTTTTT
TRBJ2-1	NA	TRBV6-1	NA	CASSRSGNEQFF	TGTGCCAGCAGTAGGTCTGGCAATGAGCAGTTCTTC
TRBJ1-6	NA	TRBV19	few	CASSDSPDSPLHF	TGTGCCAGTTCGGACAGCCCCGATTCACCCCTCCACTTT
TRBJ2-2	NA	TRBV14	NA	CASSQGDSSGELFF	TGTGCCAGCAGCCAAGGAGACTCCTCCGGGGAGCTGTTTTTT
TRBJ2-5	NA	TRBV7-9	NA	CASSPSVRLETQYF	TGTGCCAGCAGTCCCTCCGTCAGGTTAGAGACCCAGTACTTC
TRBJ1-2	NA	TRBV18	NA	CASSADSSQLLANYGYTF	TGTGCCAGCTCAGCGGACAGTTCACAGCTTCTAGCTAACTATGGCTACACCTTC
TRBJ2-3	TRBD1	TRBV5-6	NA	CASSLPQGTDTQYF	TGTGCCAGCAGCTTGCCACAGGGGACAGATACGCAGTATTTT